The text below deals with one TCR beta chain. This sample was taken from a study of blood T cell repertoires in COVID-19. Study background: T cells, B-cell-depleted T cells, or PBMCs supplied cDNA or gDNA.

Original processing methods: From reference gene primer amplification, estimates of nucleated cell counts were derived. This table comes from immunoSEQ multiplex PCR, and its TCRdb copy is limited to in-frame clones, with some not included. V, J and clone size are those of that table, while D and trimming were read from the DNA. The profile shows about 53,000 clones, approximately 90% of them singletons. V lost 6 bases and J lost 4, with 12 bases in between. The length of the CDR3 is 13 residues. Per germline, CDR1 SQVTM and CDR2 ANQGSEA. This TCR derives from a human donor in a cohort sampled during active COVID-19. The chain has TRBV29-1 and TRBJ1-4, with a weak D call TRBD1 (5 bases). The specimen sequenced was peripheral blood. As DNA, the CDR3 is TGCAGCGTCCGACAGATTTATAATGAAAAACTGTTTTTT. It codes for CSVRQIYNEKLFF.